This passage covers 19 T cell receptor beta chains from one sample sequenced in a study of OX40 agonist ivuxolimab in advanced cancers. Produced via immunoSEQ multiplex PCR; TCRdb's table is partial and in-frame only. The sample carries 40,000 to 45,000 clones, around 87% recorded once. Sample: CD4+ or CD8+ T cells sorted from blood, taken in a trial of the OX40 agonist ivuxolimab. The origin of the receptors is an adult with an advanced solid tumor such as melanoma, head and neck, liver or kidney cancer.

V and J are TRBV6-6 and TRBJ2-1, with 13 bases lining up with TRBD2. V trimming: 7 bases; J trimming: 6 bases; junction bases outside the gene matches: 9. CDR1 and CDR2 from the germline V gene are MNHNY and SVGAGI (reference sequence). The CDR3 has 16 amino acids. This chain's CDR3 is CASIRLAGGRGNEQFF. DNA of the CDR3: TGTGCCAGCATTCGACTAGCGGGAGGTAGAGGCAATGAGCAGTTCTTC.

The gene calls are TRBV5-4 and TRBJ1-3; 7 bases are shared with TRBD1. The germline CDR1 and CDR2 sequences are SGHNT and YYREEE (reference sequence). The CDR3 runs to 15 residues. With 4 bases clipped from V and 0 bases from J, the junction kept 4 bases outside the gene matches. CDR3 region: CASSRGQISGNTIYF. CDR3 nucleotide sequence: TGTGCCAGCAGCCGGGGACAGATCTCTGGAAACACCATATATTTT.

The chain is built from TRBV5-3 and TRBJ2-4, with 7 nucleotides matching TRBD2. TRBV5-3 is identified as an open reading frame with a role that is uncertain. This CDR3 spans 15 amino acids. V was pared by 4 bases and J by 3 bases, with 7 bases of the junction left unmatched. The CDR3 DNA follows: TGTGCCAGAAGCAGCGGGACCAACTACAAAAACATTCAGTACTTC. Translated, it gives CARSSGTNYKNIQYF.

In this sample, this clone turned up once. The rearrangement joins TRBV5-1 to TRBJ2-3; D unresolved. CDR1 and CDR2 from the germline V gene are SGHRS and YFSETQ. Between the trimmed V and J ends, which lost 4 bases and 1 base, there was a span of 16 bases. This CDR3 is 16 amino acids long. CDR3 nucleotides: TGCGCCAGCAGCCAAGGACCCCTCGGCGGCACAGATACGCAGTATTTT. Protein sequence: CASSQGPLGGTDTQYF.

The sample holds one count of this clone. V gene TRBV5-1 combines with J gene TRBJ2-1, with a tentative D call TRBD2 (6 bases). V dropped 0 bases and J dropped 5 bases, with 9 bases sitting between them. The CDR3 runs 14 residues. Germline CDR1 and CDR2: SGHRS and YFSETQ. CDR3 in amino acids: CASSLALANNEQFF. In nucleotides, the CDR3 is TGCGCCAGCAGCTTGGCACTAGCTAACAATGAGCAGTTCTTC.

The chain carries TRBV15 and TRBJ2-1; D possibly corresponds to TRBD2 (5 bases). Germline V gives CDR1 LNHNV, CDR2 YYDKDF (reference sequence). This CDR3 is 14 amino acids long. V gave up 1 base and J gave up 6 bases, with 10 bases separating them. CDR3 protein: CATSRAEVTNEQFF. The CDR3 coding sequence is TGTGCCACCAGCAGAGCGGAGGTGACCAATGAGCAGTTCTTC.

V is TRBV4-1 and J is TRBJ1-4; D not certain. Between the trimmed V and J ends, which lost 4 bases and 6 bases, there was a span of 9 bases. The germline CDR1 and CDR2 sequences are MGHRA and YSYEKL. The CDR3 sequence is 13 residues long. The CDR3 nucleotides read TGCGCCAGCAGCCCTCTTGTACATGAAAAACTGTTTTTT. This codes for CASSPLVHEKLFF.

The sample holds a few counts of this clone. CDR3 bases: TGTGCCAGTGACCTCGTTGGGCGCAATCAGCCCCAGCATTTT. It translates to CASDLVGRNQPQHF. The chain couples TRBV6-1 to TRBJ1-5, with D unresolved. With 9 bases removed from V and 2 bases from J, the gap between germline ends came to 14 bases. There are 14 residues in the CDR3. Germline V gene data show CDR1 as MNHNS and CDR2 as SASEGT.

The rearrangement uses TRBV29-1 and TRBJ2-1; 10 bases agree with TRBD1. The CDR3 consists of 15 residues. Germline V gene data show CDR1 as SQVTM and CDR2 as ANQGSEA. J gave up 8 bases and V 7 bases, and 14 bases lay outside the gene matches. The CDR3 nucleotides are TGCAGCGCAGGGACCGGGACAGGGGAATTGGATGAGCAGTTCTTC. This encodes CSAGTGTGELDEQFF.

This clone appeared once. The chain links TRBV5-8 to TRBJ2-3; D not certain. V was pared by 0 bases and J by 2 bases, with 13 bases between. Germline assignment: CDR1 SGHTS and CDR2 YDEGEE. The CDR3 is made up of 16 amino acids. The CDR3 DNA follows: TGTGCCAGCAGCTTGGGACTTTCCCCTTTCACAGATACGCAGTATTTT. This gives the protein CASSLGLSPFTDTQYF. Variable domain in full (rest from reference TRBV5-8 and TRBJ2-3): EAGVTQSPTHLIKTRGQQATLRCSPISGHTSVYWYQQALGLGLQFLLWYDEGEERNRGNFPPRFSGRQFPNYSSELNVNALELEDSALYLCASSLGLSPFTDTQYFGPGTRLTVL.

The chain recombines TRBV7-6 with TRBJ2-1; no firm D call. The CDR3 loop spans 16 amino acids. The germline gives CDR1 SGHVS, CDR2 FNYEAQ. The V gene lost 3 bases and the J gene lost 9 bases, with 21 bases spanning the gap. In nucleotides, the CDR3 is TGTGCCAGCAGCTTGACCCGGGCCCCCGCCCGTGGTGAGCAGTTCTTC. Translating gives CASSLTRAPARGEQFF.

This clone was counted a few times. This chain connects TRBV18 to TRBJ1-2; 7 positions agree with TRBD1. Germline V CDR1 and CDR2: KGHSH, LQKENI. The length of the CDR3 is 13 residues. V was clipped by 6 bases and J by 3 bases; unmatched bases: 4. The CDR3 loop reads CASSLDRDYGYTF. Written as DNA, the CDR3 is TGTGCCAGCTCCCTAGACAGGGACTATGGCTACACCTTC.

The chain links TRBV28 to TRBJ2-6; D ambiguous. This CDR3 region has 18 residues. Germline V gene sequence: CDR1 MDHEN, CDR2 SYDVKM. Trimming stripped 7 bases from V and 0 bases from J, with 19 bases between. CDR3 DNA: TGTGCCAGCACTCAAACTTCGAGTAGGACCTCTGGGGCCAACGTCCTGACTTTC. Translating it yields CASTQTSSRTSGANVLTF.

The chain joins TRBV19 to TRBJ1-2; no clear D gene. Trimming pared 6 bases from V and 1 base from J, leaving 9 bases between. The CDR3 extends over 13 amino acids. Germline V gene data show CDR1 as LNHDA and CDR2 as SQIVND (reference sequence). The CDR3 here is CASRAPGNYGYTF. The DNA of the CDR3 is TGTGCCAGTAGAGCCCCCGGTAACTATGGCTACACCTTC.

The CDR3 bases are TGTGCCACCAGCATTGAGTATTTTCTGGGGCCTCGTGGCTACACCTTC. It specifies CATSIEYFLGPRGYTF. The chain couples TRBV15 to TRBJ1-2, with D perhaps TRBD1 (5 bases). V lost 4 bases and J lost 7, with 22 bases in between. Looked up from germline, CDR1 is LNHNV and CDR2 is YYDKDF (reference sequence). This CDR3 spans 16 amino acids.

The sample holds one count of this clone. The chain employs TRBV7-2 and TRBJ1-1, with D unresolved. The CDR3 totals 13 residues. Per germline, CDR1 SGHTA and CDR2 FQGNSA. The V end lost 7 bases, the J end lost 5 bases, and 14 bases lay between the germline ends. CDR3 sequence: CASTRSFQTEAFF. The DNA for the CDR3 is TGTGCCAGCACCCGAAGCTTCCAAACTGAAGCTTTCTTT.

The chain employs TRBV11-3 and TRBJ1-3; maybe TRBD1 (5 bases). This CDR3 is built from 15 residues. Trimming took 5 bases from V and 0 from J, leaving 11 bases between them. Germline CDR1 and CDR2: SGHNT and YENEEA. In DNA form, the CDR3 reads TGTGCCAGCAGCCCGCAGGGTTTCTCTGGAAACACCATATATTTT. Residues: CASSPQGFSGNTIYF.

V usage is TRBV27 and J usage is TRBJ1-5; D remains unclear. The CDR3 runs to 13 residues. Germline V gene sequence: CDR1 MNHEY, CDR2 SMNVEV (reference sequence). V was clipped by 2 bases and J by 4 bases, with 6 bases between them. As DNA, the CDR3 is TGTGCCAGCAGTTTACAAAGGAATCAGCCCCAGCATTTT. This encodes CASSLQRNQPQHF.

V gene TRBV5-6 combines with J gene TRBJ1-2; 7 bases are a match to TRBD1. Germline CDR1 is SGHDT and CDR2 is YYEEEE. The length of the CDR3 is 14 residues. The junction had 4 bases not matched to a gene; V was cut back by 3 bases and J by 2 bases. CDR3 amino acids: CASSSTGENYGYTF. The CDR3 DNA is TGTGCCAGCAGCTCCACAGGGGAAAACTATGGCTACACCTTC.